These 11 T cell receptor beta chains were all obtained from the same sample, sequenced in a study of glioma-infiltrating T cells. Using RNA template, CDR3s of TCR alpha and beta were amplified with iRepertoire arm-PCR. TCRdb analysed the multiplex PCR reads with MiXCR anew, one entry per CDR3 protein. Of more than 85,000 distinct CDR3 sequences in the sample, 20% to 25% were seen once. Sequenced sample: glioma tissue, nonneoplastic brain tissue, or PBMCs (not recorded which). These receptors originate from a human donor with low-grade glioma or glioblastoma, undergoing nonglioma brain surgery, or in good health (not recorded which).

In regard to this clonotype: The junction departs from the called germline gene at one end, perhaps through a read error. The CDR3 sequence: CASSYGGGGAGNTIHF. The CDR3 nucleotides are TGTGCCAGCAGTTACGGAGGTGGAGGCGCTGGAAACACCATACATTTT. The chain is built from TRBV2 and TRBJ1-3; D not resolved. The CDR3 totals 16 residues. The germline V gene encodes CDR1 SNHLY and CDR2 FYNNEI.

This clonotype was recorded a few times. The chain is built from TRBV7-2 and TRBJ2-2; D possibly matches TRBD1 or TRBD2 (5 bases each). CDR3 size: 15 residues. Germline V gene data show CDR1 as SGHTA and CDR2 as FQGNSA. V was trimmed by 1 base and J by 5 bases, leaving 11 bases between them. The CDR3 coding sequence is TGTGCCAGCAGCTTAGGGGGCACGGGGACCGGGGAGCTGTTTTTT. Its translation: CASSLGGTGTGELFF.

This clonotype occurred many times. The V call is TRBV18, the J call TRBJ2-7, with a tentative D call TRBD2 (6 bases). CDR3 length equals 15 residues. V gave up 0 bases and J gave up 3 bases, with 12 bases separating them. Looked up from germline, CDR1 is KGHSH and CDR2 is LQKENI. The CDR3, as DNA: TGTGCCAGCTCACCACCAGGCGGGGATTACTACGAGCAGTACTTC. Amino acids: CASSPPGGDYYEQYF.

This clonotype was picked up a small number of times. The chain joins TRBV20-1 to TRBJ2-6; a weak D match, TRBD1 (6 bases). The germline CDR1 and CDR2 sequences are DFQATT and SNEGSKA (reference sequence). This CDR3 has 15 residues. The V and J ends lost 4 bases and 2 bases respectively, with 12 bases between them. The DNA for the CDR3 is TGCAGTGCTATTTTTACAGGGACTGGGGCCAACGTCCTGACTTTC. It yields the protein CSAIFTGTGANVLTF.

This clonotype appeared many times. The V call is TRBV27, the J call TRBJ1-1; possibly TRBD1 for D (5 bases). V was cut by 6 bases and J by 4 bases, with 15 bases left in between. Germline lookup yields CDR1 MNHEY and CDR2 SMNVEV (reference sequence). This CDR3 region has 14 residues. CDR3: CASRPSGGSTEAFF. CDR3 nucleotide sequence: TGTGCCAGCAGACCTTCCGGGGGAAGCACTGAAGCTTTCTTT.

This clonotype was found many times. The rearrangement joins TRBV28 to TRBJ2-7; possible D gene TRBD2, 5 bases. Looked up from germline, CDR1 is MDHEN and CDR2 is SYDVKM. The CDR3 is 12 amino acids. Trimming pared 9 bases from V and 0 bases from J, leaving 9 bases between. CDR3 DNA: TGTGCCAGTGAGAGGGACTCCTACGAGCAGTACTTC. Translated, it gives CASERDSYEQYF.

This clonotype appeared many times. The chain joins TRBV6-1 to TRBJ2-1, with 9 bases lining up with TRBD1. V gave up 6 bases and J gave up 3 bases; unmatched junction bases: 6. The CDR3 sequence is 15 residues long. In germline, CDR1 is MNHNS, CDR2 SASEGT. Here the CDR3 reads CASSQDRGFYNEQFF. The CDR3 DNA follows: TGTGCCAGCAGCCAGGACAGGGGTTTCTACAATGAGCAGTTCTTC.

This clonotype occurred many times. The V and J genes are TRBV6-1 and TRBJ2-1, with D possibly being TRBD2 (6 bases). Germline loops: CDR1 MNHNS, CDR2 SASEGT. The CDR3 consists of 15 residues. Trimming cost V 6 bases and J 5 bases, with 17 bases left between them. The CDR3 is CASRTSGRPDNEQFF. The CDR3 coding sequence is TGTGCCAGCAGGACGAGCGGGCGACCCGACAATGAGCAGTTCTTC.

This clonotype showed up many times. The rearrangement joins TRBV29-1 to TRBJ1-2; TRBD1 is a possible D gene (5 bases). Between the trimmed V and J ends, which lost 7 bases and 7 bases, there was a span of 16 bases. This CDR3 contains 12 residues. Germline V CDR1 and CDR2: SQVTM, ANQGSEA. CDR3: CSGQPGGGGYTF. The CDR3 coding sequence is TGCAGCGGACAGCCCGGAGGAGGTGGCTACACCTTC.

J is TRBJ2-7 and V is TRBV4-2, with 9 bases matching TRBD1. The trim removed 1 base at V and 6 bases at J, leaving 10 bases unmatched. Germline V gene lookup returns CDR1 LGHNA and CDR2 YNFKEQ. CDR3 size: 16 residues. The CDR3 here is CASSQAPGQGWGEQYF. DNA of the CDR3: TGTGCCAGCAGCCAAGCGCCGGGACAGGGTTGGGGCGAGCAGTACTTC.

This clonotype was picked up many times. The rearrangement joins TRBV7-2 to TRBJ2-3; 9 positions match TRBD1. Germline CDR1 SGHTA, CDR2 FQGNSA. After removal of 6 bases from V and 5 bases from J, the junction contained 12 bases not matched to a gene. The CDR3 totals 16 residues. DNA for the CDR3: TGTGCCAGCAGGACGAATAAACAGGGGGCACAAGATACGCAGTATTTT. Encoded protein: CASRTNKQGAQDTQYF.